Each of the 19 T cell receptor beta chains below was sequenced from the same sample in a study of T-cell reconstitution after alpha-beta-depleted transplantation in children. A TCRbeta library incorporating unique molecular identifiers was prepared. TCRdb itself ran the PCR reads through MiXCR, one entry per CDR3 protein. In the table there are approximately 520,000 distinct CDR3 sequences, approximately 10% of which are singletons. Material: PBMCs, mostly from graft donor cells, obtained 180 days after TCRalphabeta/CD19-depleted stem cell transplant. Source of these receptors: a female patient aged 2-10 years who had a stem cell transplant for aplastic anemia, so the T cells may come from the graft donor.

This clonotype has ten or more counts. The rearrangement uses TRBV5-1 and TRBJ2-2; TRBD1 is a possible D gene (6 bases). The CDR3 consists of 15 residues. From germline, CDR1 is SGHRS and CDR2 YFSETQ. V was clipped by 2 bases and J by 0 bases, with 8 bases between them. The CDR3 region has the DNA TGCGCCAGCAGCTTCGGGACATCGAACACCGGGGAGCTGTTTTTT. Encoded protein: CASSFGTSNTGELFF.

This clonotype appeared a few times. CDR3 loop: CASQEGELNQPQHF. CDR3 DNA: TGTGCCAGCCAGGAGGGGGAGCTCAATCAGCCCCAGCATTTT. The chain uses TRBV12-3 or TRBV12-4 and TRBJ1-5; tentative D call: TRBD1 (6 bases). Trimming pared 8 bases from V and 3 bases from J, leaving 14 bases between. This CDR3 region has 14 residues.

In this sample, this clonotype turned up a few times. The chain employs TRBV29-1 and TRBJ2-5, with 14 bases lining up with TRBD2. The CDR3 totals 16 residues. The germline V gene encodes CDR1 SQVTM and CDR2 ANQGSEA. Trimming removed 7 bases from V and 4 bases from J; junction bases left unmatched: 11. The CDR3: CSAAPRGLAGGETQYF. CDR3 DNA: TGCAGCGCTGCCCCCCGCGGACTAGCGGGAGGAGAGACCCAGTACTTC.

The chain joins TRBV20-1 to TRBJ2-7; 7 nucleotides match TRBD2. The CDR3 is 14 amino acids. Germline CDR1 and CDR2: DFQATT and SNEGSKA (reference sequence). The trim removed 4 bases at V and 3 bases at J, leaving 9 bases unmatched. The CDR3 sequence: CSAKGLPSHYEQYF. CDR3 coding DNA: TGCAGTGCTAAGGGACTACCCTCGCACTACGAGCAGTACTTC.

The chain joins TRBV11-2 to TRBJ1-1; D might be TRBD1 (5 bases). Trimming shortened V by 6 bases and J by 5 bases, and 16 bases separated the two germline ends. CDR1 is SGHAT and CDR2 is FQNNGV in the germline V gene. The CDR3 covers 14 residues. Here the CDR3 reads CASRAGPGVTEAFF. The CDR3 DNA reads as TGTGCCAGCAGGGCGGGACCGGGGGTGACTGAAGCTTTCTTT.

In the case of this clonotype: The junction differs from germline at one of its ends, possibly a read error. The chain combines TRBV30 with TRBJ1-2; D remains unclear. The CDR3 sequence is 14 residues long. CDR1 is GTSNPN and CDR2 is SVGIG in the germline V gene (reference sequence). Written as DNA, the CDR3 is TGTGCCCGGAGTGTGAGATACTCCAACTATGGCTACACCTTC. Its translation: CARSVRYSNYGYTF.

A few counts support this clonotype. The chain is built from TRBV23-1 and TRBJ2-2; tentative D call: TRBD2 (5 bases). TRBV23-1 is sorted into the ORF group, with uncertain function. V gave up 4 bases and J gave up 5 bases, with 11 bases separating them. This CDR3 spans 14 amino acids. Written as DNA, the CDR3 is TGCGCCAGCAGTCTGCCGGGGAAGACCGGGGAGCTGTTTTTT. It translates to CASSLPGKTGELFF.

The table lists this clonotype with a count of one. The V and J genes are TRBV19 and TRBJ2-6; no firm D call. Germline CDR1 is LNHDA and CDR2 is SQIVND (reference sequence). The CDR3 length is 15 residues. V was clipped by 3 bases and J by 3 bases, with 9 bases between them. Written as DNA, the CDR3 is TGTGCCAGTAGTATTAGCTGGGATGGGGCCAACGTCCTGACTTTC. Translated, it gives CASSISWDGANVLTF.

The chain employs TRBV12-3 or TRBV12-4 and TRBJ2-7; 10 bases fit TRBD2. The CDR3 loop spans 13 amino acids. After removal of 10 bases from V and 1 base from J, the junction contained 4 bases not matched to a gene. The DNA for the CDR3 is TGTGCCAACAGCGGGGGGGGATCCTACGAGCAGTACTTC. Its protein is CANSGGGSYEQYF.

This clonotype was recorded a few times. The chain has TRBV5-1 and TRBJ2-1, with 9 bases identical to TRBD2. There are 20 residues in the CDR3. CDR1 and CDR2 (germline): SGHRS, YFSETQ. Trimming removed 0 bases from V and 6 bases from J; junction bases left unmatched: 19. The CDR3 spells CASSLAALAGHRNGRNEQFF. For the CDR3, the DNA is TGCGCCAGCAGCTTGGCCGCTCTAGCGGGACACCGAAACGGGCGCAATGAGCAGTTCTTC. The variable domain in full, completed from reference TRBV5-1 and TRBJ2-1, reads KAGVTQTPRYLIKTRGQQVTLSCSPISGHRSVSWYQQTPGQGLQFLFEYFSETQRNKGNFPGRFSGRQFSNSRSEMNVSTLELGDSALYLCASSLAALAGHRNGRNEQFFGPGTRLTVL.

The gene calls are TRBV12-3 or TRBV12-4 and TRBJ2-7, with D perhaps TRBD2 (5 bases). Trimming removed 6 bases at V and 7 bases at J, with 19 bases between. This CDR3 is built from 14 residues. CDR3 loop: CASSFSLAYGEQYF. The CDR3 DNA reads TGTGCCAGCAGCTTCTCCCTAGCCTACGGAGAGCAGTACTTC.

The J gene is TRBJ2-1, the V gene TRBV5-6, with D perhaps being TRBD1 or TRBD2 (5 bases each). The V end was cut by 4 bases, the J end by 3 bases, with 17 bases between. Per germline, CDR1 SGHDT and CDR2 YYEEEE. The CDR3 is made up of 16 amino acids. The chain's CDR3 is CASSPRPGTDYNEQFF. The CDR3 DNA follows: TGTGCCAGCAGCCCTAGACCGGGGACGGACTACAATGAGCAGTTCTTC.

V and J are TRBV4-3 and TRBJ2-5; 8 bases are shared with TRBD1. Germline CDR1 and CDR2: LGHNA and YSLEER. CDR3 length equals 14 residues. J was trimmed by 1 base and V by 3 bases; bases with no gene match: 1. The CDR3 DNA sequence: TGCGCCAGCAGCCAGACAGGGGCCCAAGAGACCCAGTACTTC. It specifies CASSQTGAQETQYF.

This chain joins TRBV10-2 and TRBJ2-1, with D maybe TRBD2 (5 bases). The CDR3 spans 14 residues. V lost 5 bases to trimming and J lost 3 bases, with 11 bases between them. CDR1 is WSHSY and CDR2 is SAAADI in the germline V gene. The CDR3 nucleotides read TGCGCCAGCAGTATCGAGCGGAACTACAATGAGCAGTTCTTC. It codes for CASSIERNYNEQFF.

V gene TRBV12-3 or TRBV12-4 combines with J gene TRBJ2-7, with D possibly being TRBD2 (6 bases). The CDR3 contains 13 residues. V was cut by 4 bases and J by 3 bases, with 10 bases left in between. CDR3 sequence (DNA): TGTGCCAGCAGTTGGGACTCTTTCTACGAGCAGTACTTC. This encodes CASSWDSFYEQYF.

This rearrangement joins TRBV12-3 or TRBV12-4 to TRBJ2-1, with D perhaps assigned TRBD1 or TRBD2 (5 bases each). Trimming stripped 7 bases from V and 0 bases from J, with 10 bases between. The CDR3 loop spans 14 amino acids. The CDR3 nucleotides read TGTGCCAGCAATGGGGACCGCTCCTACAATGAGCAGTTCTTC. This encodes CASNGDRSYNEQFF.

Only a few counts were recorded for this clonotype. The V gene is TRBV20-1, the J gene TRBJ2-3, with TRBD2 matching 7 bases. The V gene's germline CDR1 is DFQATT and CDR2 SNEGSKA (reference sequence). J lost 1 base, V lost 4 bases, and 5 bases had no gene match. This CDR3 spans 14 amino acids. Here the CDR3 reads CSAKRDVGTDTQYF. DNA of the CDR3: TGCAGTGCTAAGCGGGATGTGGGCACAGATACGCAGTATTTT.

This chain links TRBV15 with TRBJ2-1; 13 positions agree with TRBD2. J was trimmed by 6 bases and V by 4 bases; bases with no gene match: 3. The germline gives CDR1 LNHNV, CDR2 YYDKDF (reference sequence). CDR3 size: 15 residues. CDR3 coding DNA: TGTGCCACCAGCACAGGGACTAGCGGGATCAATGAGCAGTTCTTC. Amino acids: CATSTGTSGINEQFF.

The sample holds a few counts of this clonotype. The J gene is TRBJ1-5, the V gene TRBV7-8; D unclear. Germline lookup yields CDR1 SGHVS and CDR2 FQNEAQ. The V end lost 2 bases, the J end lost 0 bases, and 11 bases lay between the germline ends. CDR3 length equals 16 residues. The CDR3 DNA is TGTGCCAGCAGCTTACGTTCCTCGATTAGCAATCAGCCCCAGCATTTT. Protein: CASSLRSSISNQPQHF. Using reference TRBV7-8 and TRBJ1-5 for the parts outside the CDR3, the full variable domain is GAGVSQSPRYKVAKRGQDVALRCDPISGHVSLFWYQQALGQGPEFLTYFQNEAQLDKSGLPSDRFFAERPEGSVSTLKIQRTQQEDSAVYLCASSLRSSISNQPQHFGDGTRLSIL.